The clone carrying this TCR beta chain occurred a few times. These data belong to a study of blood T cell repertoires in COVID-19. Study-wide context: Whether acute or convalescent, the COVID-19 samples came from the United States, Italy and Spain.

With V trimmed by 3 bases and J by 4 bases, 2 bases remained unmatched. The CDR3 runs 13 residues. Germline V lookup: CDR1 SGDLS, CDR2 YYNGEE. The repertoire was sequenced with immunoSEQ multiplex PCR; TCRdb's copy has only in-frame clones and lacks some. The sample consists of 150,000 or so clones, 70% to 85% of them appearing once. The sequencing input was peripheral blood. This sequence originates from a woman over 75 with acute or convalescent COVID-19. This chain connects TRBV9 to TRBJ1-1; 8 bases match TRBD1. In DNA, the CDR3 is TGTGCCAGCAGCGCCACAGGGGGCACTGAAGCTTTCTTT. Protein product: CASSATGGTEAFF. Supplemented by reference TRBV9 and TRBJ1-1, the full variable domain reads DSGVTQTPKHLITATGQRVTLRCSPRSGDLSVYWYQQSLDQGLQFLIQYYNGEERAKGNILERFSAQQFPDLHSELNLSSLELGDSALYFCASSATGGTEAFFGQGTRLTVV.